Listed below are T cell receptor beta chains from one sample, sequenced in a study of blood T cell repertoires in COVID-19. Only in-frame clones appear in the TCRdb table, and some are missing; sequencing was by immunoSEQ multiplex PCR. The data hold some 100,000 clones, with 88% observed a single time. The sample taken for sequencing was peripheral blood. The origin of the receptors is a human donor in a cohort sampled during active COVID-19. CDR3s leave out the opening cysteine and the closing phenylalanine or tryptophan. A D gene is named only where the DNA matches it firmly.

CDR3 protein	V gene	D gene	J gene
ASSSQGFPGETQY	TRBV6-2/TRBV6-3	NA	TRBJ2-5
ASRGQDFISGNTIY	TRBV28	TRBD1	TRBJ1-3
ASSQTPGLAGEWYEQY	TRBV7-2	TRBD2	TRBJ2-7
ASSQTDRGLMI	TRBV4-1	TRBD1	TRBJ1-1
ASSSPSERTEAF	TRBV6-5	NA	TRBJ1-1
ASSQDTVNTEAF	TRBV4-3	NA	TRBJ1-1
ASRRDRGDQPQH	TRBV7-2	TRBD1	TRBJ1-5
ASSPQMGGTGTSEYEQY	TRBV18	TRBD2	TRBJ2-7
ASSLNGGKEKLF	TRBV7-9	NA	TRBJ1-4
ASSVTGSRTGELF	TRBV6-2/TRBV6-3	NA	TRBJ2-2
ASSHLGRLAGENEQF	TRBV19	TRBD2	TRBJ2-1
AWNADSNQPQH	TRBV30	NA	TRBJ1-5
ASSYSGTGHQPQH	TRBV6-2/TRBV6-3	TRBD1	TRBJ1-5
ASSQALLSGRAHEQF	TRBV14	TRBD2	TRBJ2-1
ASSLQLAGIWNEQF	TRBV28	TRBD2	TRBJ2-1
ASTPDRMNTEAF	TRBV19	NA	TRBJ1-1
ASSISGTIYEQY	TRBV5-1	TRBD2	TRBJ2-7
ASSPISGQDYGYT	TRBV18	TRBD1	TRBJ1-2